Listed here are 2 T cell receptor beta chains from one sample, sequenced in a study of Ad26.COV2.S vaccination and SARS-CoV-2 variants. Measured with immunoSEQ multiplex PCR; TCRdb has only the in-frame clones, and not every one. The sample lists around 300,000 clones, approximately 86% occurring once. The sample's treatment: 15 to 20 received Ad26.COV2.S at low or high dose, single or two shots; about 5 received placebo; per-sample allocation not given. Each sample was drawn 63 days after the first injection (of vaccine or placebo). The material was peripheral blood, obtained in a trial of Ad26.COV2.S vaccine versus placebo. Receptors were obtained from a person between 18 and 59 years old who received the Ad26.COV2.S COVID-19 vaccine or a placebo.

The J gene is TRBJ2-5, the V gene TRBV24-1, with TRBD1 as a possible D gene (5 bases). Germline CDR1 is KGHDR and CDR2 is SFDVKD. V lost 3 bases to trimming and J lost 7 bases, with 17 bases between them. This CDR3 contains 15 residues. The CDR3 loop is CATSDPQDLEGTQYF. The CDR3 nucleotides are TGTGCCACCAGTGATCCACAGGACCTGGAAGGGACCCAGTACTTC.

The CDR3, as DNA: TGTGCCATCAGTGAGAGTAGCGGGAGTTACATTTACGAGCAGTACTTC. Its protein product is CAISESSGSYIYEQYF. The chain couples TRBV10-3 to TRBJ2-7; TRBD2 matches at 9 bases. This CDR3 has 16 amino acids. Trimming cost V 2 bases and J 4 bases; bases outside gene matches: 9. Germline assignment: CDR1 ENHRY and CDR2 SYGVKD.